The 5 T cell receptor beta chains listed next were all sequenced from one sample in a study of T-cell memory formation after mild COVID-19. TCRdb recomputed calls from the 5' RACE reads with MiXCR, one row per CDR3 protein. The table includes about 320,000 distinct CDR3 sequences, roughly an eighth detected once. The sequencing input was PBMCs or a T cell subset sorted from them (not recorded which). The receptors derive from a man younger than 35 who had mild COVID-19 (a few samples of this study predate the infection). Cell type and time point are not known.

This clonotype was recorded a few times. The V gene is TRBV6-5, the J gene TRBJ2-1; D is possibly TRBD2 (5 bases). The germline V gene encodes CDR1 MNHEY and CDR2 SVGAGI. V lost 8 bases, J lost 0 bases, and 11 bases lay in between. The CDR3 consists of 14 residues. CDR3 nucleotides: TGTGCCAGCTCGGGGTTTAGCTCCTACAATGAGCAGTTCTTC. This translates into CASSGFSSYNEQFF.

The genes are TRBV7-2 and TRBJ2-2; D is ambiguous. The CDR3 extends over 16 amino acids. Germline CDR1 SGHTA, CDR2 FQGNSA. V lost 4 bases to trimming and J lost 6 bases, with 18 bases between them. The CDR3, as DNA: TGTGCCAGCAGCTATATTGTTACCACGGGTCCCGGGGAGCTGTTTTTT. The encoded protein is CASSYIVTTGPGELFF.

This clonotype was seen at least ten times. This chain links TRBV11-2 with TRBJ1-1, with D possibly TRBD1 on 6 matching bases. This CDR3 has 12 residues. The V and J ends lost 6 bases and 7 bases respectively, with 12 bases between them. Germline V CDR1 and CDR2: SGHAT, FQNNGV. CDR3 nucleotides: TGTGCCAGCAGGCGGGGGCGGGGTGAAGCTTTCTTT. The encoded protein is CASRRGRGEAFF.

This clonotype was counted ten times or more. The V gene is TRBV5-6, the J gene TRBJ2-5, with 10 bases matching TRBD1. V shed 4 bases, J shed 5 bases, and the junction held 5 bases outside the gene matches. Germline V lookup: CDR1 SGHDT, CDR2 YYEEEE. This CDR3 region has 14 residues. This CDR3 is CASSIGQGVETQYF. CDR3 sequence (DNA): TGTGCCAGCAGCATCGGACAGGGGGTGGAGACCCAGTACTTC. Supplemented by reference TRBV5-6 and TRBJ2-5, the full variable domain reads DAGVTQSPTHLIKTRGQQVTLRCSPKSGHDTVSWYQQALGQGPQFIFQYYEEEERQRGNFPDRFSGHQFPNYSSELNVNALLLGDSALYLCASSIGQGVETQYFGPGTRLLVL.

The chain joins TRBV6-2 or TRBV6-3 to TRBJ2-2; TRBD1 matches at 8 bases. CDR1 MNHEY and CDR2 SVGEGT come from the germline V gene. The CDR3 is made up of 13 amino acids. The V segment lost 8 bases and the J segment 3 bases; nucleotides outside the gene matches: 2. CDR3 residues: CASVTGDTGELFF. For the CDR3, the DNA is TGTGCCAGCGTGACAGGGGACACCGGGGAGCTGTTTTTT.